The clone carrying this TCR beta chain was counted only a few times. Antigen: not known. Regions amplified from RNA transcripts were the TCR beta CDR3 regions. TCR CDR3 regions were first amplified by RT-PCR with HTBI primers. TCRdb passed the multiplex PCR reads through MiXCR, listing each CDR3 protein once. The sample yields a few hundred thousand distinct CDR3 sequences, 20% to 25% seen once. This sample was included in a study of T cells in Graves' hyperthyroidism and ophthalmopathy. Germline V lookup: CDR1 DFQATT, CDR2 SNEGSKA (reference sequence). The CDR3 consists of 15 residues. J gave up 8 bases and V 3 bases, and 13 bases lay outside the gene matches. Findings and caveats of the study: The model predicted ophthalmopathy a median around seven months before onset.

The sample comprised blood. The chain uses TRBV20-1 and TRBJ2-1; 7 bases are a match to TRBD2. The sequence was obtained from a middle-aged man with Graves' hyperthyroidism. The CDR3 loop reads CSASNSRGSGHEQFF. The CDR3 nucleotides read TGCAGTGCTAGTAATTCTCGCGGGAGCGGCCATGAGCAGTTCTTC.